This T cell receptor (beta chain) was documented in a study of shared T cell receptors in the human thymus. Libraries were prepared by immunoSEQ multiplex PCR; TCRdb keeps only in-frame clonotypes and omits some of them. Of roughly 700,000 clones listed, around nine tenths are singletons. The ends were cut back, 6 bases at V and 0 bases at J, with 15 bases in the middle. Germline V lookup: CDR1 SEHNR, CDR2 FQNEAQ (reference sequence). This CDR3 contains 16 residues. This sample also appeared in a second study, on human thymus T cells. This second study notes: During corrective heart surgery, resections were taken, and the thymus tissue came from them. What appeared biased in thymic and blood repertoires was the usage of V and J genes. Unrelated individuals had highly overlapping thymic repertoires, as reported in related research.

V is TRBV7-9 and J is TRBJ1-3; D uncertain. Sequencing was performed on thymocytes. The receptor's source is a boy in the first two years of life with a congenital heart defect. The CDR3: CASRPSPRDSGNTIYF. The DNA for the CDR3 is TGTGCCAGCAGGCCCTCTCCCCGGGACTCTGGAAACACCATATATTTT. Full variable domain (remainder filled in from reference TRBV7-9 and TRBJ1-3): DTGVSQNPRHKITKRGQNVTFRCDPISEHNRLYWYRQTLGQGPEFLTYFQNEAQLEKSRLLSDRFSAERPKGSFSTLEIQRTEQGDSAMYLCASRPSPRDSGNTIYFGEGSWLTVV.